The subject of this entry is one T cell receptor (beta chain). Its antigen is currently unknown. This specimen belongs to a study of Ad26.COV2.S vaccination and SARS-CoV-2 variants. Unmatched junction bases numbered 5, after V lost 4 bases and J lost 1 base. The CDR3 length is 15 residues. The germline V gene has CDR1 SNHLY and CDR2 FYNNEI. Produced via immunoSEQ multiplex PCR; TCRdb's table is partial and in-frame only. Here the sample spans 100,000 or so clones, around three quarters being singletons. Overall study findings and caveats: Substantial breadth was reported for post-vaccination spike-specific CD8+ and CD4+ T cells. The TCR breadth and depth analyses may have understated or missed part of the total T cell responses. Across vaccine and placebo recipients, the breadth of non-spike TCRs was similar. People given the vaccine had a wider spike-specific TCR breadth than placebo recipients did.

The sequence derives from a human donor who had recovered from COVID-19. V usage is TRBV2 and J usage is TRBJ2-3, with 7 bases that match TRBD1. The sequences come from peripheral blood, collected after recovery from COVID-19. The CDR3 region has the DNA TGTGCCAGCAGTGCCGACAGGGTCGGCACAGATACGCAGTATTTT. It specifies CASSADRVGTDTQYF.